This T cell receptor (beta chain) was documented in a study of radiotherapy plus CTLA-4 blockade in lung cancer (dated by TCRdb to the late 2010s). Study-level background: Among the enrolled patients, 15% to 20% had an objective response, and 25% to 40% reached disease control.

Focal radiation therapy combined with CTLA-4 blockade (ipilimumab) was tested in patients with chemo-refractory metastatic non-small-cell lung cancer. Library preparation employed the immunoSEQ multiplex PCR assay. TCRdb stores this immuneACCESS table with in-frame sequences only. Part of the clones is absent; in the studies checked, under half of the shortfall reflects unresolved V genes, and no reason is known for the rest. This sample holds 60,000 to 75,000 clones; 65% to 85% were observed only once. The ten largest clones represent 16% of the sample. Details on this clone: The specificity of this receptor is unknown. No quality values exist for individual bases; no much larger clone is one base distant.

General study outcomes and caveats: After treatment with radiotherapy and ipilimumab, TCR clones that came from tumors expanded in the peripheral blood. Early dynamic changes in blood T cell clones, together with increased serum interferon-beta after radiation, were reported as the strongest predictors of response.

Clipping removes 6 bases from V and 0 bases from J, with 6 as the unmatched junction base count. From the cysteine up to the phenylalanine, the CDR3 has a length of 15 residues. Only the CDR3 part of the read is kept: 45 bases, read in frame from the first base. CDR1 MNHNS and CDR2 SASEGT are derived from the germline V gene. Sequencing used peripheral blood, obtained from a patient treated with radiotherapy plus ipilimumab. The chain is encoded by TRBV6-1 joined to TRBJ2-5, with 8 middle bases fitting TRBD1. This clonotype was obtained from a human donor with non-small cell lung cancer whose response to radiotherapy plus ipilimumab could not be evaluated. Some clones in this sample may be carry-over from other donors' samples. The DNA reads TGTGCCAGCAGCGTGACAGGGGCCAACCAAGAGACCCAGTACTTC. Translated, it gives CASSVTGANQETQYF.